The clone carrying this TCR beta chain appeared once. The data originate from a study of control samples from healthy donors and cancer patients. Sequenced by immunoSEQ multiplex PCR; TCRdb stores in-frame clones only, minus some. This table has 200,000 to 250,000 clones, about 93% appearing once. There are 16 residues in the CDR3. Germline CDR1 reads MDHEN; CDR2 reads SYDVKM. V was pared by 6 bases and J by 2 bases, with 6 bases of the junction left unmatched. The rearrangement joins TRBV28 to TRBJ2-7, with 14 bases fitting TRBD2. The sequencing input was blood. The receptor comes from a man in his fifties in good health. For the CDR3, the DNA is TGTGCCAGCAGCCGGCCGACTAGCGGGGGGGCCTACGAGCAGTACTTC. It yields the protein CASSRPTSGGAYEQYF.